The clone carrying this T cell receptor beta chain was detected a few times. These data are taken from a study of cytomegalovirus exposure and HLA in healthy donors. Germline loops: CDR1 SGHTA, CDR2 FQGTGA. The CDR3 is 15 amino acids. J gave up 12 bases and V 5 bases, and 14 bases lay outside the gene matches. This PCR relied on a set of 60 Vbeta primers and 13 Jbeta primers. The table came from immunoSEQ multiplex PCR; TCRdb's copy has only in-frame clones and leaves some out. Found here are around 97,000 clones, around a tenth of them singletons; the top ten hold just over 5%. This sequence joins TRBV7-3 and TRBJ2-3, with TRBD1 matching 10 bases. This clonotype was obtained from a man in his fifties or sixties in good health and CMV-seropositive. The sequenced sample was PBMCs. CDR3 residues: CASSQRGQGNSPQYF. For the CDR3, the DNA is TGTGCCAGCAGCCAAAGGGGACAGGGGAATTCCCCACAGTATTTT.